The clone carrying this TCR beta chain was seen once. Its antigen is not known. This sample stems from a study of T cell responses to AZD1222 COVID-19 vaccine. With V trimmed by 0 bases and J by 7 bases, 5 bases remained unmatched. The germline CDR1 and CDR2 sequences are WSHSY and SAAADI. This CDR3 is 15 amino acids long. Study conclusions and caveats: Researchers took repertoire samples only after the peak T cell response had come.

Generated by immunoSEQ multiplex PCR, the TCRdb table keeps only in-frame clones and is missing some. This sample has approximately 100,000 clones, with about 89% found just once. Source: peripheral blood, taken on day 0 of AZD1222 vaccination. The V gene is TRBV10-2, the J gene TRBJ1-4, with TRBD1 matching 7 bases. This sequence originates from an adult in good health. The CDR3 DNA sequence: TGCGCCAGCAGTGAGTCAAAGGGGGCCGGTGAAAAACTGTTTTTT. Translated: CASSESKGAGEKLFF.